The 17 T cell receptor beta chains given below trace back to one sample, sequenced in a study of cytomegalovirus exposure and HLA in healthy donors. The PCR used 60 Vbeta and 13 Jbeta primers. TCRdb's copy holds only in-frame clones and misses some; the assay was immunoSEQ multiplex PCR. The sample consists of over 200,000 clones, over 75% of them appearing once. The sequenced sample was PBMCs. The receptors were sampled from a male donor in good health and CMV-seronegative.

The chain joins TRBV6-4 to TRBJ2-2; D is unresolved. CDR3 size: 13 residues. Deletions cut 4 bases from V and 1 base from J, with 4 bases between. Germline V gene sequence: CDR1 MRHNA, CDR2 SNTAGT. CDR3 sequence (DNA): TGTGCCAGCAGTGGACAGAACACCGGGGAGCTGTTTTTT. Translating gives CASSGQNTGELFF.

Concerning this clone itself: Other DNA sequences in the sample encode the same CDR3. This chain links TRBV5-1 with TRBJ2-2, with 12 positions matching TRBD2. Germline V CDR1 and CDR2: SGHRS, YFSETQ. The J segment lost 1 base and the V segment lost 4 bases, leaving 8 bases of the junction unmatched. The CDR3 has 18 residues. CDR3 DNA: TGCGCCAGCAGCGCCCGGACTAGCGGGACGGTGAACACCGGGGAGCTGTTTTTT. Its translation: CASSARTSGTVNTGELFF.

This chain connects TRBV25-1 to TRBJ2-2; TRBD2 matches 7 bases. V lost 2 bases to trimming and J lost 1 base; unmatched junction nucleotides: 4. The germline V gene has CDR1 MGHDK and CDR2 SYGVNS. The CDR3 has 16 residues. The CDR3 sequence: CASSEPLAENTGELFF. The CDR3 DNA follows: TGTGCCAGCAGTGAACCCCTAGCGGAGAACACCGGGGAGCTGTTTTTT.

V gene TRBV6-5 combines with J gene TRBJ2-1; the match to TRBD1 covers 7 bases. V trimming: 7 bases; J trimming: 0 bases; junction bases outside the gene matches: 3. Germline loops: CDR1 MNHEY, CDR2 SVGAGI. This CDR3 region has 14 residues. The CDR3 DNA reads as TGTGCCAGCAAGGACAGGACCTCCTACAATGAGCAGTTCTTC. Translating gives CASKDRTSYNEQFF.

The chain combines TRBV14 with TRBJ2-2; 7 nucleotides line up with TRBD2. J gave up 5 bases and V 1 base, and 7 bases lay outside the gene matches. This CDR3 has 16 residues. Germline V gene sequence: CDR1 SGHDN, CDR2 FVKESK. As DNA, the CDR3 is TGTGCCAGCAGCCAAGTGGGCGGGAGAGGGACCGGGGAGCTGTTTTTT. As protein: CASSQVGGRGTGELFF.

V and J are TRBV7-9 and TRBJ1-2; D remains unclear. The CDR3 is 13 residues long. Looked up from germline, CDR1 is SEHNR and CDR2 is FQNEAQ (reference sequence). V gave up 1 base and J gave up 0 bases, with 3 bases separating them. CDR3 in amino acids: CASSLDTNYGYTF. The CDR3 bases are TGTGCCAGCAGCTTAGACACTAACTATGGCTACACCTTC.

This clone was counted between two and nine times. The rearrangement joins TRBV9 to TRBJ1-2, with TRBD1 matching over 10 bases. Germline-derived CDR1 and CDR2 are SGDLS and YYNGEE. This CDR3 is built from 14 residues. The ends lost 3 bases at V and 2 bases at J; junction bases unmatched: 1. The CDR3 spells CASSAGQGNYGYTF. The CDR3 DNA is TGTGCCAGCAGCGCGGGACAGGGGAACTATGGCTACACCTTC.

This chain connects TRBV4-3 to TRBJ2-6; a possible D gene is TRBD2 (6 bases). The CDR3 is made up of 16 amino acids. The V gene lost 0 bases and the J gene lost 4 bases, with 10 bases spanning the gap. Germline values: CDR1 LGHNA, CDR2 YSLEER. In nucleotides, the CDR3 is TGCGCCAGCAGCCAAGATTTGGAGGGGGGGGCCAACGTCCTGACTTTC. It yields the protein CASSQDLEGGANVLTF.

V and J are TRBV4-2 and TRBJ1-5; 9 positions agree with TRBD1. The V gene's germline CDR1 is LGHNA and CDR2 YNFKEQ. The CDR3 spans 17 residues. The V segment lost 5 bases and the J segment 3 bases; nucleotides outside the gene matches: 11. In nucleotides, the CDR3 is TGTGCCAGCAGCTCCATAAACAGGGGGCGGGTCAATCAGCCCCAGCATTTT. Translation gives CASSSINRGRVNQPQHF.

This clone has only a few counts. Other nucleotide sequences in the sample specify the same CDR3. This chain uses TRBV9 with TRBJ2-7, with 8 bases lining up with TRBD1. Trimming removed 0 bases from V and 4 bases from J; junction bases left unmatched: 6. Germline V lookup: CDR1 SGDLS, CDR2 YYNGEE. CDR3 length equals 15 residues. CDR3 nucleotide sequence: TGTGCCAGCAGCGTAGCGCCGGGACAGGTATACGAGCAGTACTTC. Protein sequence: CASSVAPGQVYEQYF. Variable domain in full (rest from reference TRBV9 and TRBJ2-7): DSGVTQTPKHLITATGQRVTLRCSPRSGDLSVYWYQQSLDQGLQFLIQYYNGEERAKGNILERFSAQQFPDLHSELNLSSLELGDSALYFCASSVAPGQVYEQYFGPGTRLTVT.

V is TRBV7-9 and J is TRBJ1-2; tentative D call: TRBD1 (5 bases). Trimming took off 5 bases at V and 2 bases at J, with 12 bases between the two ends. This CDR3 contains 14 residues. Germline CDR1 is SEHNR and CDR2 is FQNEAQ (reference sequence). This chain's CDR3 is CASSPKTANYGYTF. CDR3 bases: TGTGCCAGCAGCCCCAAGACAGCGAACTATGGCTACACCTTC. Filled out from reference TRBV7-9 and TRBJ1-2, the complete variable domain reads DTGVSQNPRHKITKRGQNVTFRCDPISEHNRLYWYRQTLGQGPEFLTYFQNEAQLEKSRLLSDRFSAERPKGSFSTLEIQRTEQGDSAMYLCASSPKTANYGYTFGSGTRLTVV.

This chain connects TRBV12-1 to TRBJ1-3; the D call of TRBD1 is as the table states it, not checked on the DNA. TRBV12-1 is noted as a pseudogene. The CDR3 runs to 20 residues. Here the CDR3 DNA reads TGTGCCAGCAGCTCCCCCGGGACAGGGGGCTACCCGAGCTCTGGAAACACCATATATTTT. It is translated as CASSSPGTGGYPSSGNTIYF.

This clone was detected only a few times. The V call is TRBV5-1, the J call TRBJ2-1; D is uncertain. Trimming removed 5 bases at V and 7 bases at J, with 13 bases between. Germline V CDR1 and CDR2: SGHRS, YFSETQ. The CDR3 has 13 amino acids. In DNA, the CDR3 is TGCGCCAGCAGAATTGGCTCGTGGAATGAGCAGTTCTTC. Protein product: CASRIGSWNEQFF.

The chain couples TRBV27 to TRBJ1-4; D uncertain. Deletions cut 6 bases from V and 5 bases from J, with 7 bases between. This CDR3 is 12 amino acids long. Germline CDR1 is MNHEY and CDR2 is SMNVEV (reference sequence). This CDR3 is CASRAPNEKLFF. The DNA of the CDR3 is TGTGCCAGCAGGGCCCCAAATGAAAAACTGTTTTTT.

This clone was recorded once. The chain links TRBV25-1 to TRBJ2-3; 8 bases line up with TRBD1. Germline V lookup: CDR1 MGHDK, CDR2 SYGVNS. Losses at the gene ends were 2 bases for V and 3 bases for J; bases not matched to a gene: 4. The CDR3 extends over 15 amino acids. The CDR3 sequence: CASSEGQGGTDTQYF. The CDR3 nucleotides read TGTGCCAGCAGTGAAGGACAGGGAGGAACAGATACGCAGTATTTT. The full variable domain, rest sourced from reference TRBV25-1 and TRBJ2-3, is EADIYQTPRYLVIGTGKKITLECSQTMGHDKMYWYQQDPGMELHLIHYSYGVNSTEKGDLSSESTVSRIRTEHFPLTLESARPSHTSQYLCASSEGQGGTDTQYFGPGTRLTVL.

This clone was counted a single time. This chain links TRBV5-8 with TRBJ2-5; possible D gene TRBD1, 6 bases. Per germline, CDR1 SGHTS and CDR2 YDEGEE. The CDR3 is 15 amino acids. The ends were cut back, 4 bases at V and 3 bases at J, with 16 bases in the middle. CDR3 residues: CASSRGTSAEETQYF. The CDR3 nucleotides are TGTGCCAGCAGCCGTGGGACATCGGCGGAAGAGACCCAGTACTTC.

The chain's CDR3 is CASSVTSQNTEAFF. CDR3 bases: TGTGCCAGCAGCGTAACGAGCCAGAACACTGAAGCTTTCTTT. The genes are TRBV9 and TRBJ1-1; D is unclear. Trimming took off 1 base at V and 1 base at J, with 8 bases between the two ends. Germline CDR1 is SGDLS and CDR2 is YYNGEE. This CDR3 comprises 14 residues.